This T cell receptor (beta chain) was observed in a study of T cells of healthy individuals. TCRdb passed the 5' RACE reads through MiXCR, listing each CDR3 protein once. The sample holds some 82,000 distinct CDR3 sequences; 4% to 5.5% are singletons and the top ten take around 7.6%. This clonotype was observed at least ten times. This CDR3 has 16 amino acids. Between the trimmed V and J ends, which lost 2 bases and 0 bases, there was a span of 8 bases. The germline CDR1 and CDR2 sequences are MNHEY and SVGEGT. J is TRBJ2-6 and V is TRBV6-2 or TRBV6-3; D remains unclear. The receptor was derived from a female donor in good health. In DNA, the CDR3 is TGTGCCAGCAGTTACGGATGGGGCTCTGGGGCCAACGTCCTGACTTTC. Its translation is CASSYGWGSGANVLTF.